A single sample is the source of the 9 T cell receptor beta chains below, sequenced in a study of Ad26.COV2.S vaccination and SARS-CoV-2 variants. Data came from immunoSEQ multiplex PCR; TCRdb stores just in-frame clones and leaves some out. The sample consists of 350,000 to 550,000 clones, roughly 89% of them appearing once. Treatment: over 15 received Ad26.COV2.S at low or high dose, single or two shots; several received placebo; per-sample allocation not given. Day 63 after the first injection of vaccine or placebo was the sampling time. The source was peripheral blood, collected in a trial of Ad26.COV2.S vaccine versus placebo. The receptor source for this set is a person aged 18-65 years who received the Ad26.COV2.S COVID-19 vaccine or a placebo.

This clone was counted a single time. The same CDR3 can be traced to other DNA sequences in this sample. This CDR3 is CASSGYNEQFF. In DNA, the CDR3 is TGTGCCAGCAGTGGTTACAATGAGCAGTTCTTC. This chain joins TRBV2 and TRBJ2-1; D is uncertain. This CDR3 is built from 11 residues. The V end lost 4 bases, the J end lost 4 bases, and 2 bases lay between the germline ends. CDR1 SNHLY and CDR2 FYNNEI come from the germline V gene.

The chain couples TRBV7-7 to TRBJ2-1, with 7 bases fitting TRBD2. CDR1 and CDR2 (germline): SSHAT, FNYEAQ (reference sequence). This CDR3 has 16 residues. J gave up 4 bases and V 4 bases, and 10 bases lay outside the gene matches. CDR3 region: CASSSSLASGYNEQFF. The DNA of the CDR3 is TGTGCCAGCAGCTCCTCCCTGGCTAGCGGTTACAATGAGCAGTTCTTC.

The V call is TRBV6-5, the J call TRBJ1-3; D is unclear. CDR3 length: 13 amino acids. Trimming took off 6 bases at V and 0 bases at J, with 6 bases between the two ends. Germline V gene data show CDR1 as MNHEY and CDR2 as SVGAGI. The CDR3 DNA reads TGTGCCAGCAGACGACACTCTGGAAACACCATATATTTT. Translation: CASRRHSGNTIYF.

The V call is TRBV6-5, the J call TRBJ1-2, with D possibly TRBD1 on 6 matching bases. The CDR3 totals 13 residues. Germline-derived CDR1 and CDR2 are MNHEY and SVGAGI. Trimming pared 5 bases from V and 3 bases from J, leaving 10 bases between. The CDR3 reads CASSRGGDYGYTF. The CDR3 coding sequence is TGTGCCAGCAGTCGGGGGGGCGACTATGGCTACACCTTC.

This clone appeared a few times. The J gene is TRBJ1-3, the V gene TRBV9; D perhaps matches TRBD1 (5 bases). Trimming stripped 0 bases from V and 2 bases from J, with 9 bases between. The CDR3 runs 15 residues. Germline CDR1 reads SGDLS; CDR2 reads YYNGEE. The CDR3 nucleotides are TGTGCCAGCAGCGTAGACGCGGGGGCTGGAAACACCATATATTTT. This encodes CASSVDAGAGNTIYF.

This rearrangement joins TRBV19 to TRBJ1-5; D unclear. The V end was cut by 1 base, the J end by 6 bases, with 10 bases between. The germline V gene has CDR1 LNHDA and CDR2 SQIVND (reference sequence). There are 14 residues in the CDR3. The CDR3 reads CASSIAGISQPQHF. As DNA, the CDR3 is TGTGCCAGTAGTATAGCTGGGATTAGTCAGCCCCAGCATTTT.

CDR3 amino acids: CASSLDRGSGLFYEQYV. CDR3 DNA: TGTGCCAGCAGCTTGGACAGGGGGTCGGGACTATTCTACGAGCAGTACGTC. The chain has TRBV11-2 and TRBJ2-7, with 10 bases that match TRBD1. CDR3 size: 17 residues. The germline V gene has CDR1 SGHAT and CDR2 FQNNGV. V gave up 3 bases and J gave up 3 bases; unmatched junction bases: 11.

The V call is TRBV30, the J call TRBJ1-1; D not resolved. V lost 0 bases to trimming and J lost 2 bases, with 19 bases between them. This CDR3 comprises 17 residues. In germline, CDR1 is GTSNPN, CDR2 SVGIG (reference sequence). CDR3 sequence reads: CAWSVIQQPGTNTEAFF. The CDR3 bases are TGTGCCTGGAGTGTAATACAGCAGCCAGGTACTAACACTGAAGCTTTCTTT.

This chain connects TRBV28 to TRBJ1-5; D remains ambiguous. Deletions cut 3 bases from V and 6 bases from J, with 9 bases between. CDR3 size: 13 residues. Germline CDR1 and CDR2: MDHEN and SYDVKM. The CDR3 DNA reads TGTGCCAGCAGTTTGGCCATTCCTCAGCCCCAGCATTTT. Its protein product is CASSLAIPQPQHF.